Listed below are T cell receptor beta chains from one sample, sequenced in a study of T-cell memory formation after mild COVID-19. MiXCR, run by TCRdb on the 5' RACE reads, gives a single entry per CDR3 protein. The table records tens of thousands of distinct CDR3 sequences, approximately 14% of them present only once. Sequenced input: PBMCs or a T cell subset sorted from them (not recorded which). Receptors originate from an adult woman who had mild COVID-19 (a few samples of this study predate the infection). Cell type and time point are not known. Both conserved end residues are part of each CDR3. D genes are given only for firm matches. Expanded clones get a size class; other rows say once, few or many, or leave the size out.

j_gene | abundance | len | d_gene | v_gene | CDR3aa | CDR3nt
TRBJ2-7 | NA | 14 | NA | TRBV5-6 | CASSLSANNYEQYF | TGTGCCAGCAGCTTGTCCGCGAACAACTACGAGCAGTACTTC
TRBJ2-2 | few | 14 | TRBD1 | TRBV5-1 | CASTGTGRTGELFF | TGCGCCAGCACCGGGACAGGGCGAACCGGGGAGCTGTTTTTT
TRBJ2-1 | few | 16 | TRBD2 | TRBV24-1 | CATSEYRLAGEDEQFF | TGTGCCACCAGTGAATATCGACTAGCGGGAGAGGATGAGCAGTTCTTC
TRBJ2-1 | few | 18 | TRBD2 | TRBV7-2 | CASSKPSGWASSYNEQFF | TGTGCCAGCAGCAAGCCTAGCGGGTGGGCCAGCTCCTACAATGAGCAGTTCTTC
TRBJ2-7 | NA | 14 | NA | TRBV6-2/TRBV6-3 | CASSRTGRANEQYF | TGTGCCAGCAGCCGGACAGGGAGGGCCAACGAGCAGTACTTC
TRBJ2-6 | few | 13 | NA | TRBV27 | CASSDSGANVLTF | TGTGCCAGCAGTGACTCTGGGGCCAACGTCCTGACTTTC
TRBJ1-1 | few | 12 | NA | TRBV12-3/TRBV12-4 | CASSLVNTEAFF | TGTGCCAGCAGTTTGGTGAACACTGAAGCTTTCTTT
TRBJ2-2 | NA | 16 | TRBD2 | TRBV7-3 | CASSTLAGGYTGELFF | TGTGCCAGCAGCACCTTAGCGGGGGGTTACACCGGGGAGCTGTTTTTT
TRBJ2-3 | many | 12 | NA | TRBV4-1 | CASSHAEDTQYF | TGCGCCAGCAGCCACGCTGAAGATACGCAGTATTTT
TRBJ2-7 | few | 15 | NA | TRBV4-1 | CASSQEWGDSYEQYF | TGCGCCAGCAGCCAAGAGTGGGGGGACTCCTACGAGCAGTACTTC
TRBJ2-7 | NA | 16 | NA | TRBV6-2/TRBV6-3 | CASSYSGSGMVHEQYF | TGTGCCAGCAGTTACTCGGGGTCCGGAATGGTCCACGAGCAGTACTTC
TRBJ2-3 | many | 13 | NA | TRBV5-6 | CASSLVVADTQYF | TGTGCCAGCAGCTTGGTGGTTGCAGATACGCAGTATTTT
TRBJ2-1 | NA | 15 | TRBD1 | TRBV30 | CAWSAGTGFSNEQFF | TGTGCCTGGAGTGCCGGGACAGGGTTTAGCAATGAGCAGTTCTTC
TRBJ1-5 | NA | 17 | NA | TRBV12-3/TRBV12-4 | CASSLRAGENNNQPQHF | TGTGCCAGCAGTTTAAGGGCAGGGGAGAATAACAATCAGCCCCAGCATTTT
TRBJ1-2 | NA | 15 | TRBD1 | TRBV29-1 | CSVEEQGAPAYGYTF | TGCAGCGTTGAAGAGCAGGGGGCGCCGGCCTATGGCTACACCTTC
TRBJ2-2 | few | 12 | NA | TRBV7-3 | CASSLPAGELFF | TGTGCCAGCAGCTTACCGGCCGGGGAGCTGTTTTTT
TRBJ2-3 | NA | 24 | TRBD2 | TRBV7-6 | CASDGGQDPTSPYIRAGGTDTQYF | TGTGCCAGCGACGGGGGACAAGATCCTACTTCCCCCTACATTCGAGCGGGGGGCACAGATACGCAGTATTTT
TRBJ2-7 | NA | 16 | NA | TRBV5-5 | CASSLGMDYPTYEQYF | TGTGCCAGCAGCTTGGGAATGGACTACCCGACCTACGAGCAGTACTTC
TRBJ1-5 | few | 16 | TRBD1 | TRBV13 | CASSSSDRVPNQPQHF | TGTGCCAGCAGCTCTTCAGACAGGGTCCCTAATCAGCCCCAGCATTTT
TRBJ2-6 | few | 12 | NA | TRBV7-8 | CASSLEANVLTF | TGTGCCAGCAGCCTGGAGGCCAACGTCCTGACTTTC
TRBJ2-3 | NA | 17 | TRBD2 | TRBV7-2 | CASSAESPRLATDTQYF | TGTGCCAGCAGCGCAGAAAGTCCCCGACTAGCGACAGATACGCAGTATTTT
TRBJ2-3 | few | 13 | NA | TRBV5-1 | CASSFTVGDTQYF | TGCGCCAGCAGCTTTACAGTGGGTGATACGCAGTATTTT
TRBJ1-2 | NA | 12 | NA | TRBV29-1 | CSVGTPGNGYTF | TGCAGCGTGGGGACACCCGGGAATGGCTACACCTTC
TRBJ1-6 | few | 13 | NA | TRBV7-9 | CASHSSYNSPLHF | TGTGCCAGCCACAGCTCCTATAATTCACCCCTCCACTTT
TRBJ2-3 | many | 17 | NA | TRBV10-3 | CAISESVHISLADTQYF | TGTGCCATCAGTGAGTCGGTCCACATCAGTCTGGCAGATACGCAGTATTTT
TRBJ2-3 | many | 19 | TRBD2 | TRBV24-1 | CATSDIAGDSYGGADTQYF | TGTGCCACCAGTGATATAGCGGGAGATAGCTATGGCGGCGCAGATACGCAGTATTTT
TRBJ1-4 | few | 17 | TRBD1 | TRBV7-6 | CASSALLRTGSGEKLFF | TGTGCCAGCAGCGCCTTACTTCGGACAGGGTCGGGTGAAAAACTGTTTTTT
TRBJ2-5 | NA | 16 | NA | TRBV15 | CATSREDPGERETQYF | TGTGCCACCAGCAGAGAAGACCCCGGGGAACGGGAGACCCAGTACTTC
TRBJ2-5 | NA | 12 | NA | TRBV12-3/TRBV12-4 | CASSSLLGTQYF | TGTGCCAGCAGCTCTCTTTTAGGGACCCAGTACTTC
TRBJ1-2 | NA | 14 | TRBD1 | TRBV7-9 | CASSQTGKTNGYTF | TGTGCCAGCAGCCAGACAGGGAAAACGAATGGCTACACCTTC
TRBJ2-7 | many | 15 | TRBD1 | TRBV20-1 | CSARGLGQANYEQYF | TGCAGTGCTAGAGGATTAGGACAGGCGAACTACGAGCAGTACTTC
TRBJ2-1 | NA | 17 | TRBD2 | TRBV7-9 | CASSPNPGTSEHNEQFF | TGTGCCAGCAGCCCCAACCCCGGGACTAGCGAGCACAATGAGCAGTTCTTC
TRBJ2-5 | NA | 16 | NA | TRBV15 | CATRKGVSVVQETQYF | TGTGCCACCCGGAAAGGGGTCTCCGTGGTCCAAGAGACCCAGTACTTC
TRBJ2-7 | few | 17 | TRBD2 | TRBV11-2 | CASSRTSPSRSSYEQYF | TGTGCCAGCAGCCGGACTAGCCCGAGCCGAAGCTCCTACGAGCAGTACTTC
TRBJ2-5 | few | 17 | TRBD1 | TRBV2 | CASLTRDRVWGQETQYF | TGTGCCTCCCTAACCCGGGACAGGGTTTGGGGCCAAGAGACCCAGTACTTC
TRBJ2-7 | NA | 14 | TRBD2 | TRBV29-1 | CSGVGLAESYEQYF | TGCAGCGGAGTGGGACTAGCGGAATCTTACGAGCAGTACTTC
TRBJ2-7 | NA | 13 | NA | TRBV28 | CASRAEYPYEQYF | TGTGCCAGCAGGGCAGAGTACCCCTACGAGCAGTACTTC
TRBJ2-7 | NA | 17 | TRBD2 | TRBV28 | CASRLPPGGAGVREQYF | TGTGCCAGCCGGCTTCCACCCGGGGGTGCGGGGGTTCGCGAGCAGTACTTC
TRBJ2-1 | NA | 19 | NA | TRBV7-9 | CASSFPPASSPLSYNEQFF | TGTGCCAGCAGCTTCCCGCCGGCCTCATCCCCCCTCTCCTACAATGAGCAGTTCTTC
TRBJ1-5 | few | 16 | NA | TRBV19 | CASSFLQGRSNQPQHF | TGTGCCAGTAGCTTCCTACAGGGCAGGAGCAATCAGCCCCAGCATTTT
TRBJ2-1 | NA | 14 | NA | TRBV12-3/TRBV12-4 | CASLSLESYNEQFF | TGTGCCAGCCTCAGTTTAGAAAGCTACAATGAGCAGTTCTTC
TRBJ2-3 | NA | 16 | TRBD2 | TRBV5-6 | CASRLAGRAITDTQYF | TGTGCCAGCAGATTAGCGGGGAGGGCCATCACAGATACGCAGTATTTT
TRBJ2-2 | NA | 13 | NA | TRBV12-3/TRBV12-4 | CASSTSSGGELFF | TGTGCCAGCAGCACAAGCTCGGGCGGGGAGCTGTTTTTT
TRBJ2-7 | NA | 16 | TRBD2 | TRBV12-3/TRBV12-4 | CASRAKGTSGPYEQYF | TGTGCCAGCAGGGCTAAGGGGACTAGCGGGCCCTACGAGCAGTACTTC
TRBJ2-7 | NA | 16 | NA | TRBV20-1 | CSARDELETGTYEQYF | TGCAGTGCTAGAGATGAGTTAGAGACCGGAACCTACGAGCAGTACTTC
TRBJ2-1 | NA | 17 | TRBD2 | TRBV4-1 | CASSQEVLAGGYNEQFF | TGCGCCAGCAGCCAAGAGGTCCTAGCGGGAGGGTACAATGAGCAGTTCTTC
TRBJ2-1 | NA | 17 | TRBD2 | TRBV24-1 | CATSASGTSGRSREQFF | TGTGCCACCAGTGCGTCCGGGACTAGCGGGAGGTCAAGGGAGCAGTTCTTC
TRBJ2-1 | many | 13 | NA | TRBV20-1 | CSASQGWGNEQFF | TGCAGTGCTAGCCAGGGATGGGGAAATGAGCAGTTCTTC
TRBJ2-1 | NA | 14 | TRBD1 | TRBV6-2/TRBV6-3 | CASSLTGVPNEQFF | TGTGCCAGCAGTCTAACAGGGGTTCCCAATGAGCAGTTCTTC
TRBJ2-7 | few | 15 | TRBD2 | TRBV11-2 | CASSSPGLAAWEQYF | TGTGCCAGCAGCTCCCCGGGACTAGCGGCATGGGAGCAGTACTTC
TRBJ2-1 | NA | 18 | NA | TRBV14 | CASSQEILEVSSYNEQFF | TGTGCCAGCAGCCAAGAAATCCTGGAGGTAAGCTCCTACAATGAGCAGTTCTTC
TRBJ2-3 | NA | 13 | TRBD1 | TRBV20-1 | CSAMDRDTDTQYF | TGCAGTGCCATGGACAGGGACACAGATACGCAGTATTTT
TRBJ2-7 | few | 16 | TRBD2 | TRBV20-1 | CSARDGEASGIYEQYF | TGCAGTGCTAGAGATGGAGAGGCTAGCGGGATTTACGAGCAGTACTTC
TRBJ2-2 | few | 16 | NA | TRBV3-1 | CASSQDEQGDTGELFF | TGTGCCAGCAGCCAAGATGAACAGGGTGACACCGGGGAGCTGTTTTTT
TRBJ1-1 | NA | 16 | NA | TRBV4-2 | CASSQDLGRVNTEAFF | TGTGCCAGCAGCCAAGATTTAGGCAGGGTGAACACTGAAGCTTTCTTT
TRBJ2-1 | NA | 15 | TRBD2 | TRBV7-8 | CASSSMLAGGGEQFF | TGTGCCAGCAGCTCCATGCTAGCGGGGGGTGGTGAGCAGTTCTTC
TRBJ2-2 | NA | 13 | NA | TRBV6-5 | CASSGSVTGELFF | TGTGCCAGCAGTGGAAGCGTCACCGGGGAGCTGTTTTTT
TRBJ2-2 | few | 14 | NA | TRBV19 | CASSIVTATGELFF | TGTGCCAGTAGTATTGTCACGGCCACCGGGGAGCTGTTTTTT
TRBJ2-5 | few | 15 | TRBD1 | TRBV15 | CATSGKDRGKETQYF | TGTGCCACCAGCGGGAAGGACAGGGGGAAAGAGACCCAGTACTTC
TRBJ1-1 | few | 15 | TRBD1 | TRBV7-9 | CASSLALDRGNEAFF | TGTGCCAGCAGCTTAGCTTTGGACAGGGGGAATGAAGCTTTCTTT